Below are 10 T cell receptor beta chains sequenced from a single sample in a study of human T cells and chemical hapten exposure. MiXCR was run by TCRdb on the RACE reads, yielding one entry per CDR3 protein. The sample lists tens of thousands of distinct CDR3 sequences; over 9.5% were seen once. This sample's time point: patch test 1, 2 weeks after DPC sensitization. Treatment specified: therapeutic diphenylcyclopropenone sensitization with weekly scalp DPC. The source was whole blood, collected in connection with sensitization to the hapten diphenylcyclopropenone (DPC). Receptors were obtained from a middle-aged man with alopecia areata. Some clones in this sample may be carry-over from other donors' samples.

This clonotype was picked up a small number of times. This chain links TRBV4-3 with TRBJ2-1; D unresolved. V shed 1 base and J shed 4 bases, with 8 bases lying between them. The CDR3 contains 14 residues. From germline, CDR1 is LGHNA and CDR2 YSLEER. The CDR3 reads CASSQAGGYNEQFF. CDR3 bases: TGCGCCAGCAGCCAAGCTGGCGGATACAATGAGCAGTTCTTC.

The sample holds a few counts of this clonotype. J is TRBJ1-1 and V is TRBV29-1, with D possibly TRBD1 on 6 matching bases. Germline V gene sequence: CDR1 SQVTM, CDR2 ANQGSEA. This CDR3 has 13 residues. V gave up 5 bases and J gave up 0 bases, with 10 bases separating them. CDR3 in amino acids: CSVTGHLNTEAFF. The CDR3 nucleotides read TGCAGCGTTACGGGACACCTGAACACTGAAGCTTTCTTT.

This chain joins TRBV6-8 and TRBJ1-4; a possible D gene is TRBD1 (5 bases). V was trimmed by 5 bases and J by 4 bases, leaving 14 bases between them. Per the germline V gene, CDR1 is MNHGY and CDR2 is SAAAGT. The CDR3 contains 15 residues. The CDR3 nucleotides read TGTGCCAGCAGTCAAATTGGGACGGATAATGAAAAACTGTTTTTT. Amino acid sequence: CASSQIGTDNEKLFF.

This chain connects TRBV24-1 to TRBJ2-5, with TRBD2 matching over 11 bases. The CDR3 has 18 amino acids. The junction had 13 bases not matched to a gene; V was cut back by 3 bases and J by 5 bases. The V gene's germline CDR1 is KGHDR and CDR2 SFDVKD. The CDR3 DNA is TGTGCCACCAGTGATCCGGGACTAGCGGAGGAGGGATGGGAGACCCAGTACTTC. This translates into CATSDPGLAEEGWETQYF.

This clonotype appeared a few times. V usage is TRBV14 and J usage is TRBJ2-7; D is perhaps TRBD2 (5 bases). Looked up from germline, CDR1 is SGHDN and CDR2 is FVKESK. Trimming cost V 0 bases and J 2 bases, with 23 bases left between them. This CDR3 is 19 amino acids long. CDR3 bases: TGTGCCAGCAGCCAAGATTTGGGGTATGCTAGAGGGCAAGCCTACGAGCAGTACTTC. Protein sequence: CASSQDLGYARGQAYEQYF. Filled out from reference TRBV14 and TRBJ2-7, the complete variable domain reads EAGVTQFPSHSVIEKGQTVTLRCDPISGHDNLYWYRRVMGKEIKFLLHFVKESKQDESGMPNNRFLAERTGGTYSTLKVQPAELEDSGVYFCASSQDLGYARGQAYEQYFGPGTRLTVT.

The chain has TRBV12-3 or TRBV12-4 and TRBJ2-2; the match to TRBD2 covers 16 bases. The CDR3 has 16 amino acids. V dropped 7 bases and J dropped 9; count of bases not matched to a gene: 8. The CDR3 region is CASTPGLAGGIRELFF. DNA for the CDR3: TGTGCCAGCACCCCGGGACTAGCGGGAGGGATCAGGGAGCTGTTTTTT.

The rearrangement uses TRBV20-1 and TRBJ2-3; perhaps TRBD1 as D (6 bases). The CDR3 has 13 residues. The germline V gene has CDR1 DFQATT and CDR2 SNEGSKA (reference sequence). Trimming stripped 6 bases from V and 2 bases from J, with 12 bases between. The CDR3 reads CSAEQGYTDTQYF. In DNA, the CDR3 is TGCAGTGCGGAACAGGGATACACAGATACGCAGTATTTT.

This clonotype was detected only a few times. The gene calls are TRBV7-2 and TRBJ2-7; a possible D gene is TRBD1 (6 bases). The germline V gene has CDR1 SGHTA and CDR2 FQGNSA. V lost 5 bases and J lost 1, with 15 bases in between. The CDR3 has 15 residues. As DNA, the CDR3 is TGTGCCAGCAGCACAGGACAGTTTCCGTCCTACGAGCAGTACTTC. Amino acid sequence: CASSTGQFPSYEQYF. Using reference TRBV7-2 and TRBJ2-7 for the parts outside the CDR3, the full variable domain is GAGVSQSPSNKVTEKGKDVELRCDPISGHTALYWYRQSLGQGLEFLIYFQGNSAPDKSGLPSDRFSAERTGGSVSTLTIQRTQQEDSAVYLCASSTGQFPSYEQYFGPGTRLTVT.

Concerning this clonotype itself: It may be a read error: a sequence one base away is much more abundant. CDR3 in DNA: TGTGACAGCAGTTCCCCCTCGACAGGGGAAGGAAACACCATATATTTT. This translates into CDSSSPSTGEGNTIYF. V usage is TRBV28 and J usage is TRBJ1-3; 8 bases map to TRBD1. Germline V gives CDR1 MDHEN, CDR2 SYDVKM. This CDR3 comprises 16 residues.

This clonotype was recorded a few times. This chain uses TRBV3-1 with TRBJ2-3, with 9 bases fitting TRBD2. The CDR3 is made up of 17 amino acids. The trim removed 1 base at V and 2 bases at J, leaving 7 bases unmatched. From germline, CDR1 is LGHDT and CDR2 YNNKEL (reference sequence). CDR3: CASSQGPGTSLTDTQYF. As DNA, the CDR3 is TGTGCCAGCAGCCAAGGCCCCGGGACTAGCCTCACAGATACGCAGTATTTT.